This entry concerns a single TCR beta chain. Its target is not known. This sample stems from a study of early T cells in non-severe SARS-CoV-2 infection. Background on the study: Chains were unpaired, as sequencing was done on bulk RNA from unsorted whole blood.

Study results and limitations: Database matching using VDJdb favored anti-spike CD8 responses, with private and CD4 specificities left missing.

Molecules of cDNA were individually given unique molecular identifiers that were attached to them. From the 5' RACE reads, TCRdb called clonotypes with MiXCR, one entry per CDR3 protein. The sample contains 55,000 to 70,000 distinct CDR3 sequences, around 13% of which appear only once. Trimming shortened V by 6 bases and J by 3 bases, and 11 bases separated the two germline ends. The CDR3 extends over 13 amino acids. The TCR sequence derives from an adult who was a healthcare worker with PCR-confirmed SARS-CoV-2 infection or an uninfected control (not recorded which). The donor label of this sample is uncertain. The chain carries TRBV12-3 or TRBV12-4 and TRBJ2-5; possibly TRBD1 for D (5 bases). Sequences were derived from whole blood, sampled at baseline. The DNA for the CDR3 is TGTGCCAGCAGCAGGGCTAGAAAAGAGACCCAGTACTTC. Its protein is CASSRARKETQYF.